The 8 T cell receptor beta chains presented below share a single source sample, sequenced in a study of CD8 T cells in ankylosing spondylitis. MiXCR, run by TCRdb on the 5' RACE reads, gives a single entry per CDR3 protein. The sample holds 85,000 to 90,000 distinct CDR3 sequences, under 30% seen once. The source material was blood, either unsorted or a sorted T cell fraction (not recorded which). Every receptor here comes from a male donor with ankylosing spondylitis or in good health (not recorded which).

This clonotype was counted only a few times. This rearrangement joins TRBV6-1 to TRBJ2-3; 7 nucleotides align to TRBD2. This CDR3 is built from 14 residues. The germline gives CDR1 MNHNS, CDR2 SASEGT. With 4 bases clipped from V and 2 bases from J, the junction kept 3 bases outside the gene matches. CDR3 protein: CASSARDYTDTQYF. The CDR3 DNA reads as TGTGCCAGCAGTGCCCGGGACTACACAGATACGCAGTATTTT.

The chain combines TRBV5-5 with TRBJ1-2, with unresolved D. The CDR3 has 13 amino acids. Germline CDR1 reads SGHKS; CDR2 reads YYEKEE (reference sequence). V lost 0 bases and J lost 6, with 9 bases in between. The CDR3 nucleotides read TGTGCCAGCAGCTTGGAGGCAGCCGATGGCTACACCTTC. It translates to CASSLEAADGYTF.

This clonotype was picked up one time. The V and J genes are TRBV9 and TRBJ2-5; D is ambiguous. The ends were cut back, 3 bases at V and 4 bases at J, with 10 bases in the middle. Germline CDR1 and CDR2: SGDLS and YYNGEE. The CDR3 is made up of 13 amino acids. DNA for the CDR3: TGTGCCAGCAGCGATGGAACTGGAGAGACCCAGTACTTC. Translation gives CASSDGTGETQYF. The full variable domain, completed using reference TRBV9 and TRBJ2-5, is DSGVTQTPKHLITATGQRVTLRCSPRSGDLSVYWYQQSLDQGLQFLIQYYNGEERAKGNILERFSAQQFPDLHSELNLSSLELGDSALYFCASSDGTGETQYFGPGTRLLVL.

This clonotype was recorded once. The chain has TRBV12-3 or TRBV12-4 and TRBJ2-7, with D unresolved. The CDR3 is 15 amino acids. Between the trimmed V and J ends, which lost 4 bases and 0 bases, there was a span of 13 bases. The CDR3, as DNA: TGTGCCAGCAGTTCGGTTCTAAAGAGCTCCTACGAGCAGTACTTC. This codes for CASSSVLKSSYEQYF.

This clonotype was detected a few times. The chain links TRBV20-1 to TRBJ2-3; the D is unclear. Germline V gene lookup returns CDR1 DFQATT and CDR2 SNEGSKA (reference sequence). V lost 7 bases and J lost 3, with 17 bases in between. The CDR3 is 14 amino acids. The CDR3: CSVPRTAKTDTQYF. In DNA form, the CDR3 reads TGCAGTGTCCCTCGGACGGCCAAGACAGATACGCAGTATTTT.

The chain has TRBV7-2 and TRBJ2-7; D possibly uses TRBD1 or TRBD2 (5 bases each). Germline V gene lookup returns CDR1 SGHTA and CDR2 FQGNSA. The CDR3 is 15 residues long. V was trimmed by 6 bases and J by 2 bases, leaving 17 bases between them. The CDR3 is CASSSAGDGPYEQYV. The CDR3 region has the DNA TGTGCCAGCAGTTCAGCCGGGGACGGCCCCTACGAGCAGTACGTC.

At least ten counts were recorded for this clonotype. The chain carries TRBV5-6 and TRBJ1-1; weak D call: TRBD1 (6 bases). V gave up 0 bases and J gave up 0 bases, with 9 bases separating them. This CDR3 contains 15 residues. Looked up from germline, CDR1 is SGHDT and CDR2 is YYEEEE. The CDR3 sequence: CASSLAQGLNTEAFF. The CDR3, as DNA: TGTGCCAGCAGCTTGGCACAGGGTTTGAACACTGAAGCTTTCTTT.

This clonotype was found once. The rearrangement joins TRBV7-9 to TRBJ1-6; D possibly corresponds to TRBD1 (5 bases). The CDR3 loop spans 14 amino acids. The V gene lost 8 bases and the J gene lost 6 bases, with 14 bases spanning the gap. The germline V gene has CDR1 SEHNR and CDR2 FQNEAQ (reference sequence). The CDR3 sequence: CASQRGTINSPLHF. CDR3 DNA sequence: TGTGCCAGCCAGAGGGGCACCATTAATTCACCCCTCCACTTT.